Below, one T cell receptor (beta chain) is given with its context. With a duration under 2 months, the hyperthyroidism was newly diagnosed in patients aged 18 to 65. This specimen comes from a study of T cells in Graves' hyperthyroidism and ophthalmopathy. Amplification targeted TCR beta CDR3 regions from RNA transcripts. With the HTBI primer set, the TCR CDR3 went through a first round of RT-PCR. TCRdb re-analysed the multiplex PCR reads in MiXCR, keeping a single row per CDR3 protein. The sample consists of hundreds of thousands of distinct CDR3 sequences, about two fifths of them appearing once. The CDR3 is made up of 19 amino acids. Trimming at V came to 1 base and at J to 0 bases, leaving 15 bases not matched to a gene. Germline lookup yields CDR1 SQVTM and CDR2 ANQGSEA.

V usage is TRBV29-1 and J usage is TRBJ2-7, with 10 nucleotides matching TRBD2. Sequencing was performed on blood. This sequence originates from a man younger than 35 with Graves' hyperthyroidism. The CDR3 DNA is TGCAGCGTTGAAGGGGTAGTAGCGGGAGGCCTATTAAGCTCCTACGAGCAGTACTTC. Amino acids: CSVEGVVAGGLLSSYEQYF.